These T cell receptor beta chains were read from a single sample in a study of T cells in Graves' hyperthyroidism and ophthalmopathy. TCRdb reanalysed the multiplex PCR reads using MiXCR and keeps one entry per CDR3 protein. The sample records a few hundred thousand distinct CDR3 sequences, more than 45% being singletons. Sequencing was performed on peripheral blood or thyroid tissue (not recorded which). These receptors came from a woman between 18 and 29 years old with Graves' hyperthyroidism. Each CDR3 is given with its conserved first and last residue. The order of the fields is V gene, J gene, clone size, D gene, CDR3 protein, CDR3 DNA. The D gene is left open where the match is weak. Some rows mark clone size as missing; the rest say once, few, many or name a class of expanded clone.

>TRBV12-3/TRBV12-4|TRBJ2-5|many|TRBD2
CASSPPGLAYQETQYF
TGTGCCAGCAGTCCCCCGGGACTAGCGTACCAAGAGACCCAGTACTTC
>TRBV20-1|TRBJ1-2|once|-
CSARERETYGYTF
TGCAGTGCTAGGGAGCGGGAGACCTATGGCTACACCTTC
>TRBV24-1|TRBJ2-1|-|-
CATSDLSGKNEQFF
TGTGCCACCAGTGATTTATCAGGGAAGAATGAGCAGTTCTTC
>TRBV5-4|TRBJ2-5|many|TRBD2
CASSFGLAGEGETQYF
TGTGCCAGCAGCTTTGGACTAGCGGGAGAGGGAGAGACCCAGTACTTC
>TRBV7-7|TRBJ2-5|many|TRBD1
CASSQGQGNLKTQYF
TGTGCTAGCAGCCAGGGACAGGGTAATTTGAAGACCCAGTACTTC
>TRBV7-6|TRBJ2-2|many|TRBD2
CASSFRLLAENTGELFF
TGTGCCAGCAGCTTCAGGCTACTAGCGGAGAACACCGGGGAGCTGTTTTTT
>TRBV24-1|TRBJ2-3|many|-
CATSEGVGADTQYF
TGTGCCACCAGTGAAGGGGTTGGCGCAGATACGCAGTATTTT
>TRBV5-1|TRBJ2-1|few|-
CASSFLGENEQFF
TGCGCCAGCAGCTTTTTGGGGGAGAATGAGCAGTTCTTC
>TRBV12-3/TRBV12-4|TRBJ1-5|many|-
CASSPSGGGNQPQHF
TGTGCCAGCAGTCCCTCCGGAGGAGGCAATCAGCCCCAGCATTTT
>TRBV27|TRBJ2-7|-|TRBD1
CASSLSWTGRNEQYF
TGTGCCAGCAGTTTATCGTGGACAGGGAGAAACGAGCAGTACTTC
>TRBV20-1|TRBJ1-5|many|TRBD1
CSAAGGYRNQPQHF
TGCAGTGCTGCAGGGGGCTATCGCAATCAGCCCCAGCATTTT
>TRBV6-6|TRBJ1-2|many|TRBD1
CASSRIQGPSYGYTF
TGTGCCAGCAGTCGGATACAGGGGCCTAGCTATGGCTACACCTTC
>TRBV12-3/TRBV12-4|TRBJ2-2|many|TRBD2
CASSWTSGYGELFF
TGTGCCAGCAGCTGGACTAGCGGGTACGGGGAGCTGTTTTTT
>TRBV24-1|TRBJ2-3|many|-
CATSDYVENTQYF
TGTGCCACCAGTGATTACGTTGAGAATACGCAGTATTTT
>TRBV6-5|TRBJ1-3|once|-
CASSEASGSTIYF
TGTGCCAGCAGTGAAGCTAGCGGGAGCACCATATATTTT
>TRBV13|TRBJ2-3|once|TRBD2
CASSSGLAGTSTDTQYF
TGTGCCAGCAGCTCAGGACTAGCGGGGACTAGCACAGATACGCAGTATTTT
>TRBV12-3/TRBV12-4|TRBJ1-5|many|-
CASSFRGRQPQHF
TGTGCCAGCAGTTTCCGGGGGAGGCAGCCCCAGCATTTT
>TRBV20-1|TRBJ2-3|-|TRBD2
CSAHGTGGRGPTDTQYF
TGCAGTGCTCATGGGACTGGCGGGAGAGGGCCCACAGATACGCAGTATTTT
>TRBV5-4|TRBJ2-2|many|-
CASGYTGELFF
TGTGCCAGCGGTTACACCGGGGAGCTGTTTTTT
>TRBV5-1|TRBJ1-1|many|-
CASSAGSELNTEAFF
TGCGCCAGCAGCGCGGGTTCGGAACTGAACACTGAAGCTTTCTTT
>TRBV6-1|TRBJ1-5|few|-
CASSLTGFRDQPQHF
TGTGCCAGCAGTTTAACTGGGTTTAGAGATCAGCCCCAGCATTTT
>TRBV10-3|TRBJ1-1|many|-
CARGLRDELEAFF
TGTGCTAGAGGACTTCGGGACGAACTCGAAGCTTTCTTT
>TRBV10-3|TRBJ2-5|-|TRBD2
CAISEASGTQYF
TGTGCCATCAGTGAGGCTAGCGGGACCCAGTACTTC
>TRBV20-1|TRBJ1-1|many|TRBD1
CSAPRQGVDTEAFF
TGCAGTGCTCCCCGACAGGGGGTGGACACTGAAGCTTTCTTT
>TRBV5-6|TRBJ2-5|many|-
CASSQGPLIATQYF
TGTGCCAGCAGCCAGGGACCGCTTATAGCGACCCAGTACTTC
>TRBV12-3/TRBV12-4|TRBJ1-6|many|-
CASSLDSPNSPLHF
TGTGCCAGCAGCTTGGACAGCCCTAATTCACCCCTCCACTTT
>TRBV12-3/TRBV12-4|TRBJ2-7|-|-
CASSFLAAYGQYF
TGTGCCAGCAGTTTCTTAGCCGCCTACGGGCAGTACTTC
>TRBV6-5|TRBJ1-2|-|-
CASSPRRARGRIYGYTF
TGTGCCAGCAGTCCCCGACGGGCCAGGGGTCGGATCTATGGCTACACCTTC
>TRBV27|TRBJ1-5|many|-
CASSSANQPQHF
TGTGCCAGCAGTTCTGCAAATCAGCCCCAGCATTTT
>TRBV24-1|TRBJ1-2|many|-
CATSDYSGLQEGYTF
TGTGCCACCAGTGATTACTCGGGACTCCAGGAGGGCTACACCTTC
>TRBV20-1|TRBJ2-7|few|-
CSARGSYEQYF
TGCAGTGCCCGGGGGTCTTACGAGCAGTACTTC